Following are 16 T cell receptor beta chains from one sample sequenced in a study of cytomegalovirus exposure and HLA in healthy donors. The PCR used 60 Vbeta and 13 Jbeta primers. Method: immunoSEQ multiplex PCR; TCRdb's copy keeps in-frame clones and lacks some. The sample consists of about 200,000 clones, 87% of them appearing once. Sequenced material: PBMCs. These receptors were obtained from a man aged 25 to 40 in good health and CMV-seronegative.

V and J are TRBV2 and TRBJ2-4; 7 positions agree with TRBD1. The CDR3 is 14 residues long. Per the germline V gene, CDR1 is SNHLY and CDR2 is FYNNEI. The trim removed 5 bases at V and 1 base at J, leaving 2 bases unmatched. The CDR3 DNA sequence: TGTGCCAGCAGTTACAGGGGTGCCAAAAACATTCAGTACTTC. Protein: CASSYRGAKNIQYF.

This chain connects TRBV5-1 to TRBJ2-7; D perhaps matches TRBD1 (5 bases). V lost 0 bases and J lost 9, with 13 bases in between. CDR1 SGHRS and CDR2 YFSETQ come from the germline V gene. CDR3 length equals 13 residues. For the CDR3, the DNA is TGCGCCAGCAGCTTGGTGGTCGGGCAGGGGCAGTACTTC. It specifies CASSLVVGQGQYF.

The chain is built from TRBV6-5 and TRBJ1-4, with 9 bases fitting TRBD1. Germline assignment: CDR1 MNHEY and CDR2 SVGAGI. V lost 4 bases and J lost 5; bases outside the gene matches: 8. The CDR3 has 16 residues. The CDR3 DNA reads as TGTGCCAGCAGTTCTTATAGGACAGGGGAAAATGAAAAACTGTTTTTT. It yields the protein CASSSYRTGENEKLFF.

The chain has TRBV7-2 and TRBJ2-5, with 13 bases identical to TRBD2. This CDR3 region has 18 residues. Germline V lookup: CDR1 SGHTA, CDR2 FQGNSA. Trimming cost V 1 base and J 4 bases; bases outside gene matches: 9. CDR3 DNA sequence: TGTGCCAGCAGCTTAGTAAGACTAGCGGGAGGTTCGGGAGAGACCCAGTACTTC. Its protein product is CASSLVRLAGGSGETQYF.

DNA of the CDR3: TGCGCCAGCCGCAGTATCCCCGGGACAGGGGTAGACGAGCAGTACTTC. Translating it yields CASRSIPGTGVDEQYF. The V call is TRBV5-1, the J call TRBJ2-7, with 10 bases that match TRBD1. The V gene's germline CDR1 is SGHRS and CDR2 YFSETQ. The CDR3 is made up of 16 amino acids. The ends lost 7 bases at V and 5 bases at J; junction bases unmatched: 15. The entire variable domain, with the rest obtained from reference TRBV5-1 and TRBJ2-7, is as follows: KAGVTQTPRYLIKTRGQQVTLSCSPISGHRSVSWYQQTPGQGLQFLFEYFSETQRNKGNFPGRFSGRQFSNSRSEMNVSTLELGDSALYLCASRSIPGTGVDEQYFGPGTRLTVT.

This clone was seen more than once but under ten times. V and J are TRBV29-1 and TRBJ2-3; D call uncertain. The CDR3 spans 12 residues. V shed 4 bases and J shed 2 bases, with 7 bases lying between them. From germline, CDR1 is SQVTM and CDR2 ANQGSEA. The CDR3 DNA reads TGCAGCGTTGCCACAAACACAGATACGCAGTATTTT. Its protein product is CSVATNTDTQYF.

The V and J genes are TRBV10-3 and TRBJ2-5, with 7 bases identical to TRBD1. With the DNA end fitting TRBJ2-7 better, the J assignment may be wrong. The V gene's germline CDR1 is ENHRY and CDR2 SYGVKD. This CDR3 has 14 amino acids. The CDR3 loop is CAISGGQRTYEQYF. The DNA of the CDR3 is TGTGCCATCAGTGGGGGACAGAGAACCTACGAGCAGTACTTC.

The chain joins TRBV5-3 to TRBJ2-2, with 8 bases identical to TRBD1. TRBV5-3 is annotated as an ORF whose role is uncertain. CDR3 length: 18 amino acids. V lost 5 bases to trimming and J lost 0 bases; unmatched junction nucleotides: 12. Here the CDR3 DNA reads TGTGCCAGAAGTGACGGACAGGGTGGGGGACCGAACACCGGGGAGCTGTTTTTT. Translation: CARSDGQGGGPNTGELFF.

V is TRBV7-9 and J is TRBJ2-3; 8 bases match TRBD1. V lost 1 base to trimming and J lost 5 bases; unmatched junction nucleotides: 8. In germline, CDR1 is SEHNR, CDR2 FQNEAQ (reference sequence). The CDR3 length is 16 residues. CDR3 nucleotides: TGTGCCAGCAGCTTAGGGGGACAGGTTCCTTTAGATACGCAGTATTTT. Translated: CASSLGGQVPLDTQYF.

The rearrangement joins TRBV6-1 to TRBJ2-7, with 7 bases that match TRBD1. The CDR3 length is 14 residues. Germline assignment: CDR1 MNHNS and CDR2 SASEGT. V lost 6 bases and J lost 0; bases outside the gene matches: 5. The CDR3 region has the DNA TGTGCCAGCAGCGTGAGGGACAGCTCCTACGAGCAGTACTTC. Translation: CASSVRDSSYEQYF.

V and J are TRBV7-8 and TRBJ1-2; tentatively, D is TRBD1 (5 bases). Germline loops: CDR1 SGHVS, CDR2 FQNEAQ. Trimming pared 1 base from V and 6 bases from J, leaving 15 bases between. The CDR3 contains 15 residues. CDR3 region: CASSLDGVGVNGYTF. DNA of the CDR3: TGTGCCAGCAGCTTAGATGGAGTAGGGGTTAATGGCTACACCTTC.

This clone is a singleton in its sample. V usage is TRBV7-8 and J usage is TRBJ1-5; 10 bases fit TRBD1. V gave up 4 bases and J gave up 7 bases; unmatched junction bases: 10. The CDR3 covers 16 residues. Per germline, CDR1 SGHVS and CDR2 FQNEAQ. The CDR3 reads CASSSNGQGVLQPQHF. The CDR3 DNA sequence: TGTGCCAGCAGCTCAAACGGACAGGGGGTTCTCCAGCCCCAGCATTTT.

The chain uses TRBV4-2 and TRBJ2-7, with a weak D call TRBD1 (5 bases). Trimming pared 3 bases from V and 2 bases from J, leaving 14 bases between. Germline CDR1 is LGHNA and CDR2 is YNFKEQ. This CDR3 spans 15 amino acids. CDR3 bases: TGTGCCAGCAGCCAGCCAACAGGTTCCCCCTACGAGCAGTACTTC. Its protein product is CASSQPTGSPYEQYF.

The V and J genes are TRBV7-2 and TRBJ2-7, with TRBD2 matching 11 bases. The J segment lost 6 bases and the V segment lost 5 bases, leaving 6 bases of the junction unmatched. Germline lookup yields CDR1 SGHTA and CDR2 FQGNSA. This CDR3 region has 14 residues. The CDR3 coding sequence is TGTGCCAGCAGCCTCACTAGCGGGAGTCCCGAGCAGTACTTC. This sequence encodes CASSLTSGSPEQYF.

The CDR3 DNA follows: TGTGCCAGCAGCTTAGGGCCTTTCCGGCCCCAGCATTTT. It yields the protein CASSLGPFRPQHF. The chain joins TRBV11-2 to TRBJ1-5; D uncertain. The CDR3 covers 13 residues. V shed 1 base and J shed 9 bases, with 10 bases lying between them. From germline, CDR1 is SGHAT and CDR2 FQNNGV.

The V call is TRBV14, the J call TRBJ1-3; 9 nucleotides match TRBD1. The J segment lost 3 bases and the V segment lost 5 bases, leaving 11 bases of the junction unmatched. The CDR3 sequence is 17 residues long. Per the germline V gene, CDR1 is SGHDN and CDR2 is FVKESK. This chain's CDR3 is CASSNRGRLFYGNTIYF. The CDR3 DNA reads as TGTGCCAGCAGCAACAGGGGGCGCTTGTTTTATGGAAACACCATATATTTT. The full variable domain, rest sourced from reference TRBV14 and TRBJ1-3, is EAGVTQFPSHSVIEKGQTVTLRCDPISGHDNLYWYRRVMGKEIKFLLHFVKESKQDESGMPNNRFLAERTGGTYSTLKVQPAELEDSGVYFCASSNRGRLFYGNTIYFGEGSWLTVV.